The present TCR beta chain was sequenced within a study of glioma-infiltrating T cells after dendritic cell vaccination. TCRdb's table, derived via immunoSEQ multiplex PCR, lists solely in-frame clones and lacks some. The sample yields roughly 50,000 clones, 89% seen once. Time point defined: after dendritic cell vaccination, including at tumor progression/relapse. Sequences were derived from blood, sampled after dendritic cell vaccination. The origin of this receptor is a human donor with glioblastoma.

The CDR3 spells CASSLLAGGNSYEQYF. The CDR3 DNA reads TGCGCCAGCAGCTTGCTAGCGGGAGGTAACTCCTACGAGCAGTACTTC. V usage is TRBV5-1 and J usage is TRBJ2-7, with TRBD2 identical over 11 bases. The CDR3 covers 16 residues. V shed 1 base, J shed 0 bases, and the junction held 3 bases outside the gene matches. Per germline, CDR1 SGHRS and CDR2 YFSETQ.